Listed below are T cell receptor beta chains from one sample, sequenced in a study of T cell repertoires in cytomegalovirus infection. Their antigen targets remain unknown. TCRdb re-called the reads with MiXCR, one entry per CDR3 protein. The sample yields approximately 600,000 distinct CDR3 sequences, under 45% seen once. The sample in question was cultured PBMCs, obtained from culture after CMV antigen stimulation. The receptors were gathered from a human donor in good health (CMV status not recorded). Some clones in this sample may be carry-over from other donors' samples. Both conserved end residues are part of each CDR3. Each record gives: V gene, clone size, J gene, D gene, CDR3 DNA, CDR3 protein. A D gene is named only where the DNA matches it firmly. Clone size is not always given. Where it is, it says once, few, many or a class for expanded clones.

v_call: TRBV7-8; clone_size: .; j_call: TRBJ2-7; d_call: .; cdr3_nt: TGTGCCAGCAGCTTAGGAGGGGAGCTCCACGAGCAGTACTTC; cdr3_aa: CASSLGGELHEQYF
v_call: TRBV19; clone_size: few; j_call: TRBJ2-7; d_call: TRBD2; cdr3_nt: TGTGCCAGTAGTTCCCGACTAGCGGGGGCCGGCTCCTACGAGCAGTACTTC; cdr3_aa: CASSSRLAGAGSYEQYF
v_call: TRBV7-6; clone_size: few; j_call: TRBJ2-5; d_call: TRBD1; cdr3_nt: TGTGCCAGCAGCTTAGCTTCCGGACAGGGGGGAGAGACCCAGTACTTC; cdr3_aa: CASSLASGQGGETQYF
v_call: TRBV11-2; clone_size: few; j_call: TRBJ2-3; d_call: .; cdr3_nt: TGTGCCAGCAGCATAAGTCGACGCACAGATACGCAGTATTTT; cdr3_aa: CASSISRRTDTQYF
v_call: TRBV7-9; clone_size: .; j_call: TRBJ2-1; d_call: TRBD1; cdr3_nt: TGTGCCAGCAGCTTAGCCGGGACAGGATTTTACAATGAGCAGTTCTTC; cdr3_aa: CASSLAGTGFYNEQFF
v_call: TRBV28; clone_size: once; j_call: TRBJ2-7; d_call: .; cdr3_nt: TGTGCCAGCAGTCCGCCCCCTGGGGGCCGCGAGCAGTACTTC; cdr3_aa: CASSPPPGGREQYF
v_call: TRBV2; clone_size: few; j_call: TRBJ1-6; d_call: .; cdr3_nt: TGTGCCAGCCACAGGGAAAGAAATTCACCCCTCCACTTT; cdr3_aa: CASHRERNSPLHF
v_call: TRBV5-1; clone_size: .; j_call: TRBJ1-5; d_call: .; cdr3_nt: TGCGCCAGCAGCCAGGGTACCAATCAGCCCCAGCATTTT; cdr3_aa: CASSQGTNQPQHF
v_call: TRBV7-2; clone_size: .; j_call: TRBJ2-5; d_call: .; cdr3_nt: TGTGCCAGCAGCTTAAGACGAATTCAAGAGACCCAGTACTTC; cdr3_aa: CASSLRRIQETQYF
v_call: TRBV4-1; clone_size: .; j_call: TRBJ2-3; d_call: TRBD2; cdr3_nt: TGCGCCAGCAGAAAGGCCCCTAGCGGGGGCACAGATACGCAGTATTTT; cdr3_aa: CASRKAPSGGTDTQYF
v_call: TRBV11-1; clone_size: few; j_call: TRBJ2-2; d_call: .; cdr3_nt: TGTGCCAGCAGCCCTCGACAGACCGGGGAGCTGTTTTTT; cdr3_aa: CASSPRQTGELFF
v_call: TRBV15; clone_size: once; j_call: TRBJ2-5; d_call: .; cdr3_nt: TGTGCCACCAGCACCAGAGGAGAAGAGACCCAGTACTTC; cdr3_aa: CATSTRGEETQYF
v_call: TRBV7-2; clone_size: few; j_call: TRBJ2-2; d_call: TRBD2; cdr3_nt: TGTGCCAGCAGCCTCACTCAGCGGGAGCGATCGGGCACCGGGGAGCTGTTTTTT; cdr3_aa: CASSLTQRERSGTGELFF
v_call: TRBV6-2/TRBV6-3; clone_size: .; j_call: TRBJ2-2; d_call: TRBD1; cdr3_nt: TGTGCCAGCAGTTACCACGTTAGGACAGGGGGCACCGGGGAGCTGTTTTTT; cdr3_aa: CASSYHVRTGGTGELFF
v_call: TRBV7-6; clone_size: few; j_call: TRBJ1-3; d_call: .; cdr3_nt: TGTGCCAGCAGATCACCAGGGACGACTAACACCATATATTTT; cdr3_aa: CASRSPGTTNTIYF
v_call: TRBV7-9; clone_size: .; j_call: TRBJ2-7; d_call: .; cdr3_nt: TGTGCCAGCAGCTTAGATAGGAATTCCTACGAGCAGTACTTC; cdr3_aa: CASSLDRNSYEQYF
v_call: TRBV5-4; clone_size: .; j_call: TRBJ1-1; d_call: .; cdr3_nt: TGTGCCAGCAGCGGCCGGGCCGATCACCGGGACGAAGCTTTCTTT; cdr3_aa: CASSGRADHRDEAFF
v_call: TRBV9; clone_size: many; j_call: TRBJ2-5; d_call: TRBD2; cdr3_nt: TGTGCCAGCAGCCCCGGACTAGCGGGAGTGGAGACCCAGTACTTC; cdr3_aa: CASSPGLAGVETQYF
v_call: TRBV12-3/TRBV12-4; clone_size: few; j_call: TRBJ2-5; d_call: .; cdr3_nt: TGTGCCAGCAGTTGGGGATCGGAGACCCAGTACTTC; cdr3_aa: CASSWGSETQYF
v_call: TRBV4-1; clone_size: .; j_call: TRBJ1-6; d_call: .; cdr3_nt: TGCGCCAGCAGCCAAGGATCAGGATTGAATTCACCCCTCCACTTT; cdr3_aa: CASSQGSGLNSPLHF
v_call: TRBV4-1; clone_size: few; j_call: TRBJ1-2; d_call: .; cdr3_nt: TGCGCCAGCAGCCGAGCACCCGGGACCGCTCCCTATGGCTACACCTTC; cdr3_aa: CASSRAPGTAPYGYTF
v_call: TRBV6-1; clone_size: few; j_call: TRBJ1-2; d_call: .; cdr3_nt: TGTGCCAGCAGCGTATATTCGGGTTCCTATGGCTACACCTTC; cdr3_aa: CASSVYSGSYGYTF
v_call: TRBV7-2; clone_size: .; j_call: TRBJ2-2; d_call: TRBD2; cdr3_nt: TGTGCCAGCAGCTCTCAGCGGGGTAGGACCGGGGAGCTGTTTTTT; cdr3_aa: CASSSQRGRTGELFF
v_call: TRBV6-6; clone_size: .; j_call: TRBJ1-6; d_call: .; cdr3_nt: TGTGCCAGCAGTCTGACACCGCAGGGGAATTCACCCCTCCACTTT; cdr3_aa: CASSLTPQGNSPLHF
v_call: TRBV20-1; clone_size: .; j_call: TRBJ1-6; d_call: .; cdr3_nt: TGCAGTGCTAAGGAGAGCTCCTATAATTCACCCCTCCACTTT; cdr3_aa: CSAKESSYNSPLHF
v_call: TRBV12-3/TRBV12-4; clone_size: .; j_call: TRBJ2-2; d_call: .; cdr3_nt: TGTGCCAGCAGTCCCCCGCCGGAATGGCTCGGGGAGCTGTTTTTT; cdr3_aa: CASSPPPEWLGELFF
v_call: TRBV6-2/TRBV6-3; clone_size: .; j_call: TRBJ1-5; d_call: .; cdr3_nt: TGTGCCAGCAGTCCGTCCGGGACTCGCAATCAGCCCCAGCATTTT; cdr3_aa: CASSPSGTRNQPQHF
v_call: TRBV9; clone_size: .; j_call: TRBJ1-5; d_call: .; cdr3_nt: TGTGCCAGCAGCGCCTGGGACGGTGCTGCCCAGCATTTT; cdr3_aa: CASSAWDGAAQHF
v_call: TRBV12-3/TRBV12-4; clone_size: few; j_call: TRBJ2-1; d_call: TRBD1; cdr3_nt: TGTGCCAGCAGAGCAGGGGGCTTCTACAATGAGCAGTTCTTC; cdr3_aa: CASRAGGFYNEQFF
v_call: TRBV7-2; clone_size: once; j_call: TRBJ2-7; d_call: .; cdr3_nt: TGTGCCAGCAGCTTATATCAGGATTCCTACGAGCAGTACTTC; cdr3_aa: CASSLYQDSYEQYF
v_call: TRBV7-2; clone_size: few; j_call: TRBJ2-7; d_call: .; cdr3_nt: TGTGCCAGCAGCCCGCAGGCGGGTTACGAGCAGTACTTC; cdr3_aa: CASSPQAGYEQYF
v_call: TRBV20-1; clone_size: .; j_call: TRBJ2-7; d_call: .; cdr3_nt: TGCAGTGCTAGAAGCCTCCGACAGCCCAACGCCTACGAGCAGTACTTC; cdr3_aa: CSARSLRQPNAYEQYF
v_call: TRBV27; clone_size: .; j_call: TRBJ2-5; d_call: .; cdr3_nt: TGTGCCAGCAGTTTATTGGGTCACGACGTAGAGACCCAGTACTTC; cdr3_aa: CASSLLGHDVETQYF
v_call: TRBV7-2; clone_size: .; j_call: TRBJ1-2; d_call: .; cdr3_nt: TGTGCCAGCAGCTTAGGGTGGCAGGGTTCTGGCTACACCTTC; cdr3_aa: CASSLGWQGSGYTF
v_call: TRBV7-2; clone_size: few; j_call: TRBJ2-5; d_call: .; cdr3_nt: TGTGCCAGCAGCTTAGTCCGAACGGAAGAGACCCAGTACTTC; cdr3_aa: CASSLVRTEETQYF
v_call: TRBV7-2; clone_size: .; j_call: TRBJ1-5; d_call: .; cdr3_nt: TGTGCCAGCAGCACCTCTCCGGGACAGCCCCAGCATTTT; cdr3_aa: CASSTSPGQPQHF
v_call: TRBV7-2; clone_size: .; j_call: TRBJ2-5; d_call: .; cdr3_nt: TGTGCCAGCAGCTTTGATAGGGGGTCCCAAGAGACCCAGTACTTC; cdr3_aa: CASSFDRGSQETQYF
v_call: TRBV11-1; clone_size: few; j_call: TRBJ2-3; d_call: .; cdr3_nt: TGTGCCAGCAGCTTACTTTCGGGACTCCCCGGGGGTGGGGATACGCAGTATTTT; cdr3_aa: CASSLLSGLPGGGDTQYF
v_call: TRBV27; clone_size: .; j_call: TRBJ2-4; d_call: .; cdr3_nt: TGTGCCAGCACCCCGATGGGAACAGGTCCAGCCAAAAACATTCAGTACTTC; cdr3_aa: CASTPMGTGPAKNIQYF
v_call: TRBV4-3; clone_size: .; j_call: TRBJ2-5; d_call: .; cdr3_nt: TGCGCCAGCAGCCAATGGACCCAAGAGACCCAGTACTTC; cdr3_aa: CASSQWTQETQYF
v_call: TRBV4-2; clone_size: .; j_call: TRBJ2-6; d_call: .; cdr3_nt: TGTGCCAGCAGCCAAGAAGGCCCTGTCCTGACTTTC; cdr3_aa: CASSQEGPVLTF
v_call: TRBV12-3/TRBV12-4; clone_size: .; j_call: TRBJ1-4; d_call: .; cdr3_nt: TGTGCCAGCGCCAACCGGGACGTCGGTGAAAAACTGTTTTTT; cdr3_aa: CASANRDVGEKLFF
v_call: TRBV11-2; clone_size: few; j_call: TRBJ2-2; d_call: .; cdr3_nt: TGTGCCAGCAGCTTAGGATTAGCGACGGTCGGGGAGCTGTTTTTT; cdr3_aa: CASSLGLATVGELFF
v_call: TRBV10-3; clone_size: many; j_call: TRBJ2-2; d_call: TRBD2; cdr3_nt: TGTGCCATCAGTAGGGGACTAGCGGGGCAAAGCGCGAACACCGGGGAGCTGTTTTTT; cdr3_aa: CAISRGLAGQSANTGELFF
v_call: TRBV25-1; clone_size: .; j_call: TRBJ2-2; d_call: TRBD1; cdr3_nt: TGTGCCAGCAGCGGGACAGTGACCGGGGAGCTGTTTTTT; cdr3_aa: CASSGTVTGELFF
v_call: TRBV6-5; clone_size: few; j_call: TRBJ1-1; d_call: .; cdr3_nt: TGTGCCAGCAGTTACTCTTGGGACACGGGAACTTTCTTT; cdr3_aa: CASSYSWDTGTFF
v_call: TRBV6-8; clone_size: .; j_call: TRBJ2-3; d_call: TRBD2; cdr3_nt: TGTGCCAGCAGTAGGGGGACTAGCGGGAGGTCTAGCACAGATACGCAGTATTTT; cdr3_aa: CASSRGTSGRSSTDTQYF
v_call: TRBV27; clone_size: .; j_call: TRBJ1-2; d_call: .; cdr3_nt: TGTGCCAGCAGTTTGTCGAGGCAGTCCTATGGCTACACCTTC; cdr3_aa: CASSLSRQSYGYTF
v_call: TRBV9; clone_size: .; j_call: TRBJ2-7; d_call: .; cdr3_nt: TGTGCCAGCAGCGTGGGGGCGGACTTGTCCTACGAGCAGTACTTC; cdr3_aa: CASSVGADLSYEQYF
v_call: TRBV7-8; clone_size: few; j_call: TRBJ2-1; d_call: .; cdr3_nt: TGTGCCAGCAGCTTCCGGGCCCCCCCGTCCTACAATGAGCAGTTCTTC; cdr3_aa: CASSFRAPPSYNEQFF
v_call: TRBV7-4; clone_size: .; j_call: TRBJ1-6; d_call: .; cdr3_nt: TGTGCCAGCAGCTTAAACCCTTCGCCAAATTCACCCCTCCACTTT; cdr3_aa: CASSLNPSPNSPLHF
v_call: TRBV6-8; clone_size: .; j_call: TRBJ1-2; d_call: .; cdr3_nt: TGTGCCAGCAGTTCCCGGACCCGTGGCTATGGCTACACCTTC; cdr3_aa: CASSSRTRGYGYTF